Shown below are 16 T cell receptor beta chains from a single sample sequenced in a study of cytomegalovirus exposure and HLA in healthy donors (dated 2017 in TCRdb). The receptor library was made with the immunoSEQ multiplex PCR assay. For the multiplex PCR, a mixture combining 60 forward primers for TCR Vbeta segments and 13 reverse primers for TCR Jbeta segments was used. As stored in TCRdb, this immuneACCESS dataset retains in-frame rearrangements with V and J assigned. A fraction of the clones does not appear; measured against another copy, unresolved V genes explain less than half of the discrepancy, and the remainder lacks a known reason. A total of about 85,000 clones appear in this sample, roughly 70% of them only once. 2.1% of the sample goes to the ten largest clones. Sequencing was carried out using PBMCs. These receptors originate from a man younger than 45 in good health and CMV-seronegative.

The chain is built from TRBV19 and TRBJ1-2; the D gene is possibly TRBD1 (5 bases). The CDR3 contains 15 residues. The V gene's germline CDR1 is LNHDA and CDR2 SQIVND (reference sequence). V was pared by 6 bases and J by 6 bases, with 20 bases between. The CDR3 DNA reads TGTGCCAGTAGACCGGGGGAGATAAGAGCCAATGGCTACACCTTC. Translation gives CASRPGEIRANGYTF.

The V gene is TRBV4-1, the J gene TRBJ1-5; 7 nucleotides match TRBD1. CDR3 length: 15 amino acids. The V and J ends lost 3 bases and 4 bases, in that order; junction bases with no gene match: 6. Looked up from germline, CDR1 is MGHRA and CDR2 is YSYEKL. The CDR3 loop is CASSQVRQGNQPQHF. In DNA form, the CDR3 reads TGCGCCAGCAGCCAGGTTAGACAGGGAAATCAGCCCCAGCATTTT.

The rearrangement links TRBV28 to TRBJ1-3, with a possible D match to TRBD1 (5 bases). The germline V and J ends were trimmed by 6 bases and 2 bases, with 11 bases remaining between them. The CDR3 spans 14 residues. From germline, CDR1 is MDHEN and CDR2 SYDVKM. In DNA form, the CDR3 reads TGTGCCAGCAGCGGAGGAGGGGCTGGAAACACCATATATTTT. This codes for CASSGGGAGNTIYF.

The V gene is TRBV28, the J gene TRBJ2-5; tentatively, D is TRBD2 (6 bases). Trimming pared 2 bases from V and 4 bases from J, leaving 11 bases between. Germline V gives CDR1 MDHEN, CDR2 SYDVKM. This CDR3 has 14 amino acids. The CDR3 region is CASSLHGGGETQYF. In nucleotides, the CDR3 is TGTGCCAGCAGTTTACACGGGGGAGGAGAGACCCAGTACTTC.

The V call is TRBV30, the J call TRBJ1-2; unclear D gene. This CDR3 comprises 12 residues. V was cut by 0 bases and J by 8 bases, with 10 bases left in between. Looked up from germline, CDR1 is GTSNPN and CDR2 is SVGIG (reference sequence). As DNA, the CDR3 is TGTGCCTGGAGTGTAGTTTCCGGGGGCTACACCTTC. Its protein is CAWSVVSGGYTF.

V and J are TRBV4-1 and TRBJ2-1, with D possibly matching TRBD1 (5 bases). The germline V gene encodes CDR1 MGHRA and CDR2 YSYEKL. CDR3 length: 15 amino acids. V was trimmed by 1 base and J by 6 bases, leaving 13 bases between them. The DNA for the CDR3 is TGCGCCAGCAGCCAAGTGGGTGACAGAACCAATGAGCAGTTCTTC. Its protein product is CASSQVGDRTNEQFF.

This chain links TRBV9 with TRBJ1-1; 7 nucleotides line up with TRBD1. The CDR3 has 17 residues. The J segment lost 0 bases and the V segment lost 2 bases, leaving 10 bases of the junction unmatched. From germline, CDR1 is SGDLS and CDR2 YYNGEE. DNA of the CDR3: TGTGCCAGCAGCGTTAGCCCTCGGCAGGGGGTGAACACTGAAGCTTTCTTT. This encodes CASSVSPRQGVNTEAFF.

The chain links TRBV5-1 to TRBJ2-7; the D gene is possibly TRBD1 (6 bases). Germline V gene sequence: CDR1 SGHRS, CDR2 YFSETQ. The germline V and J ends were trimmed by 0 bases and 1 base, with 8 bases remaining between them. The CDR3 runs 14 residues. CDR3 sequence reads: CASSLAGVSYEQYF. The DNA for the CDR3 is TGCGCCAGCAGCTTGGCAGGGGTGTCCTACGAGCAGTACTTC.

The chain has TRBV4-3 and TRBJ2-3; D may be TRBD2 (5 bases). This CDR3 is 14 amino acids long. CDR1 is LGHNA and CDR2 is YSLEER in the germline V gene. V lost 1 base to trimming and J lost 0 bases, with 5 bases between them. The CDR3 sequence: CASSQAGSTDTQYF. CDR3 DNA sequence: TGCGCCAGCAGCCAAGCGGGGAGCACAGATACGCAGTATTTT.

The chain recombines TRBV6-6 with TRBJ1-4; 7 bases match TRBD1. The germline gives CDR1 MNHNY, CDR2 SVGAGI (reference sequence). The CDR3 totals 16 residues. The J segment lost 8 bases and the V segment lost 6 bases, leaving 15 bases of the junction unmatched. CDR3: CASSLTGKGPGEKLFF. CDR3 nucleotide sequence: TGTGCCAGCAGCTTGACAGGGAAGGGTCCAGGGGAAAAACTGTTTTTT.

This clone has more than one count but fewer than ten. The V call is TRBV14, the J call TRBJ1-1, with D perhaps TRBD1 (5 bases). There are 15 residues in the CDR3. The germline V gene has CDR1 SGHDN and CDR2 FVKESK. Trimming took 1 base from V and 2 from J, leaving 11 bases between them. Written as DNA, the CDR3 is TGTGCCAGCAGCCAAGTAAGGACAACTAACACTGAAGCTTTCTTT. It translates to CASSQVRTTNTEAFF.

This clone was seen just once. This sequence joins TRBV5-6 and TRBJ2-5; no clear D. The tail of the sequence fits TRBJ2-7 better, so the J call may be wrong. There are 13 residues in the CDR3. CDR1 SGHDT and CDR2 YYEEEE come from the germline V gene. The CDR3 sequence is CASSLELDYEQYF. The CDR3 nucleotides read TGTGCCAGCAGCTTGGAACTCGATTACGAGCAGTACTTC.

V is TRBV27 and J is TRBJ2-7; weak D call: TRBD2 (6 bases). With 7 bases removed from V and 6 bases from J, the gap between germline ends came to 10 bases. The germline V gene has CDR1 MNHEY and CDR2 SMNVEV (reference sequence). CDR3 length equals 11 residues. Here the CDR3 DNA reads TGTGCCAGCACCGGGAGAACCGAGCAGTACTTC. It translates to CASTGRTEQYF.

This rearrangement joins TRBV5-1 to TRBJ2-1, with D possibly TRBD2 on 6 matching bases. CDR1 is SGHRS and CDR2 is YFSETQ in the germline V gene. The CDR3 is 15 amino acids. Trimming shortened V by 5 bases and J by 6 bases, and 18 bases separated the two germline ends. This CDR3 reads CASRPSGAGGNEQFF. CDR3 sequence (DNA): TGCGCCAGCAGACCTAGTGGGGCCGGGGGCAATGAGCAGTTCTTC.

The genes are TRBV5-6 and TRBJ1-6; no clear D gene. V was clipped by 1 base and J by 12 bases, with 11 bases between them. Germline-derived CDR1 and CDR2 are SGHDT and YYEEEE. This CDR3 is 13 amino acids long. In DNA form, the CDR3 reads TGTGCCAGCAGCTTGACCCAGGACTTACCCCTCCACTTT. This codes for CASSLTQDLPLHF. The full variable domain, in which reference TRBV5-6 and TRBJ1-6 provide the parts outside the CDR3, is DAGVTQSPTHLIKTRGQQVTLRCSPKSGHDTVSWYQQALGQGPQFIFQYYEEEERQRGNFPDRFSGHQFPNYSSELNVNALLLGDSALYLCASSLTQDLPLHFGNGTRLTVT.

This rearrangement joins TRBV25-1 to TRBJ2-5; TRBD1 matches 8 bases. This CDR3 comprises 13 residues. Trimming removed 11 bases from V and 4 bases from J; junction bases left unmatched: 9. Per germline, CDR1 MGHDK and CDR2 SYGVNS. The CDR3: CAGLATGVETQYF. Written as DNA, the CDR3 is TGTGCCGGCCTTGCGACAGGGGTAGAGACCCAGTACTTC. Supplemented by reference TRBV25-1 and TRBJ2-5, the full variable domain reads EADIYQTPRYLVIGTGKKITLECSQTMGHDKMYWYQQDPGMELHLIHYSYGVNSTEKGDLSSESTVSRIRTEHFPLTLESARPSHTSQYLCAGLATGVETQYFGPGTRLLVL.